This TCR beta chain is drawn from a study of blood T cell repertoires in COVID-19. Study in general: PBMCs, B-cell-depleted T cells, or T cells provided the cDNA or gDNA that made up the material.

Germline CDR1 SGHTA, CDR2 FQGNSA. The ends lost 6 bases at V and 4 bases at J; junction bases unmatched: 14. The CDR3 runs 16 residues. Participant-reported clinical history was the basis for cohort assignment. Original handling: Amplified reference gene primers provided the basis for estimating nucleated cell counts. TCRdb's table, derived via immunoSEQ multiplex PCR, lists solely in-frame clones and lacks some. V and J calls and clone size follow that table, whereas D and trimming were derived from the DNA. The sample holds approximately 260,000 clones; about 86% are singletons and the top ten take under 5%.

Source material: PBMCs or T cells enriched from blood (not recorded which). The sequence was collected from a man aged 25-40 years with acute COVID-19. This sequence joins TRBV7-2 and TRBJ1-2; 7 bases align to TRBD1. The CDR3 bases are TGTGCCAGCAGAGGAGAGGGGCAGGGGGACCGCTATGGCTACACCTTC. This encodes CASRGEGQGDRYGYTF.